This T cell receptor beta chain was recorded in a study of T-cell memory formation after mild COVID-19. CDR3 length equals 14 residues. In germline, CDR1 is SNHLY, CDR2 FYNNEI. Trimming shortened V by 6 bases and J by 5 bases, and 14 bases separated the two germline ends. From the 5' RACE reads, TCRdb called clonotypes with MiXCR, one entry per CDR3 protein. The sample lists roughly 600,000 distinct CDR3 sequences, more than 15% seen once, with about 12% in the top ten. This clonotype was detected a few times. This rearrangement joins TRBV2 to TRBJ2-1; no definite D call. Sequenced input: PBMCs or a T cell subset sorted from them (not recorded which). This TCR was sampled from an adult woman who had mild COVID-19 (a few samples of this study predate the infection). Cell type and time point are not known. The CDR3 loop reads CASRVRVLDNEQFF. CDR3 nucleotides: TGTGCCAGCAGAGTTAGGGTCCTGGACAATGAGCAGTTCTTC.